This T cell receptor (beta chain) appears in the sequencing data of a study of T cell repertoires in cytomegalovirus infection. General observations from the study: In two of eight donors, the top clonotype was HLA-C-restricted CMV-specific.

This clonotype was observed a few times. Its antigen is currently unknown. Each CDR3 protein gets one entry after TCRdb re-called the reads with MiXCR. The data show 110,000 or so distinct CDR3 sequences, with roughly 30% seen just once and 41% held by the top ten. Germline lookup yields CDR1 SGHTA and CDR2 FQGTGA. V lost 3 bases and J lost 1, with 10 bases in between. The CDR3 has 15 amino acids. The clonotype was recovered from a human donor in good health (CMV status not recorded). Some clones in this sample may be carry-over from other donors' samples. The rearrangement joins TRBV7-3 to TRBJ2-1; a possible D gene is TRBD2 (6 bases). The sequences come from CD8+ T cells from cultured PBMCs, collected from culture after CMV antigen stimulation. In DNA, the CDR3 is TGTGCCAGCAGCTTGCCTGGGGGGTCCTACAATGAGCAGTTCTTC. Residues: CASSLPGGSYNEQFF. The whole variable domain, filled in from reference TRBV7-3 and TRBJ2-1, reads GAGVSQTPSNKVTEKGKYVELRCDPISGHTALYWYRQSLGQGPEFLIYFQGTGAADDSGLPNDRFFAVRPEGSVSTLKIQRTERGDSAVYLCASSLPGGSYNEQFFGPGTRLTVL.